A single sample is the source of the 26 T cell receptor beta chains below, sequenced in a study of T-cell memory formation after mild COVID-19. TCRdb independently ran MiXCR on the 5' RACE reads; one entry per CDR3 protein. The profile shows about 15,000 distinct CDR3 sequences, about a fifth of them singletons. The sample comprised PBMCs or a T cell subset sorted from them (not recorded which). The receptors here all came from a man aged 18 to 35 who had mild COVID-19 (a few samples of this study predate the infection). Cell type and time point are not known.

This clonotype was observed at least ten times. The rearrangement uses TRBV7-2 and TRBJ2-5; D perhaps matches TRBD2 (5 bases). The CDR3 is made up of 15 amino acids. Germline CDR1 reads SGHTA; CDR2 reads FQGNSA. The V end was cut by 6 bases, the J end by 0 bases, with 14 bases between. This CDR3 reads CASSPEVYNQETQYF. DNA of the CDR3: TGTGCCAGCAGTCCGGAGGTCTACAACCAAGAGACCCAGTACTTC.

This clonotype was detected only a few times. The chain has TRBV28 and TRBJ2-5, with 10 bases matching TRBD1. The CDR3 totals 15 residues. Germline trimming cut 3 bases from V and 7 bases from J; bases unmatched to any gene: 8. Germline CDR1 MDHEN, CDR2 SYDVKM. The CDR3 DNA reads as TGTGCCAGCAGTTTCGGGACAGGGGCCCTGGGGACCCAGTACTTC. Residues: CASSFGTGALGTQYF.

This rearrangement joins TRBV5-1 to TRBJ1-6; 7 positions match TRBD1. Germline-derived CDR1 and CDR2 are SGHRS and YFSETQ. V dropped 4 bases and J dropped 8; count of bases not matched to a gene: 0. The CDR3 totals 12 residues. The CDR3 sequence is CASSDRDSPLHF. DNA of the CDR3: TGCGCCAGCAGCGACAGGGATTCACCCCTCCACTTT.

This clonotype occurred many times. V usage is TRBV6-5 and J usage is TRBJ1-2; D unresolved. Trimming pared 0 bases from V and 3 bases from J, leaving 14 bases between. The CDR3 contains 16 residues. The germline CDR1 and CDR2 sequences are MNHEY and SVGAGI. The CDR3 DNA follows: TGTGCCAGCAGTTACTCGATCGTTTCCTCAGACTATGGCTACACCTTC. This encodes CASSYSIVSSDYGYTF.

In its sample, this clonotype was seen many times. The gene calls are TRBV7-3 and TRBJ2-2; possible D gene TRBD2, 6 bases. The CDR3 runs 18 residues. V lost 1 base, J lost 2 bases, and 17 bases lay in between. CDR1 and CDR2 (germline): SGHTA, FQGTGA. CDR3 loop: CASSLRVDGRRNTGELFF. Written as DNA, the CDR3 is TGTGCCAGCAGCTTAAGGGTCGATGGGAGGCGAAACACCGGGGAGCTGTTTTTT.

This clonotype has ten or more counts. The gene calls are TRBV7-9 and TRBJ2-7; TRBD1 matches at 10 bases. Germline V gene data show CDR1 as SEHNR and CDR2 as FQNEAQ (reference sequence). CDR3 length: 16 amino acids. CDR3 coding DNA: TGTGCCAGCAGCTTAGAGTTGGGGACAGGGGATAGAGAGCTGTACGTC. Translated, it gives CASSLELGTGDRELYV.

This clonotype was picked up many times. The chain uses TRBV29-1 and TRBJ2-3, with D maybe TRBD2 (5 bases). In germline, CDR1 is SQVTM, CDR2 ANQGSEA. V gave up 7 bases and J gave up 9 bases, with 20 bases separating them. The CDR3 has 13 amino acids. The chain's CDR3 is CSAQTPTRRTQYF. The CDR3 region has the DNA TGCAGCGCGCAAACCCCTACGCGGAGGACGCAGTATTTT.

In this sample, this clonotype turned up many times. CDR3 nucleotide sequence: TGTGCCAGCAGCGCGGTAGTAGGGGGTAATTCACCCCTCCACTTT. This translates into CASSAVVGGNSPLHF. The chain joins TRBV9 to TRBJ1-6; the D gene is possibly TRBD1 (6 bases). Trimming removed 3 bases from V and 6 bases from J, with 13 bases in between. CDR3 length: 15 residues. The germline V gene has CDR1 SGDLS and CDR2 YYNGEE.

This clonotype has a count of ten or more. The chain has TRBV4-1 and TRBJ1-3; weak D call: TRBD1 (6 bases). The germline V gene has CDR1 MGHRA and CDR2 YSYEKL. The CDR3 covers 16 residues. Trimming removed 4 bases at V and 0 bases at J, with 13 bases between. The CDR3 protein is CASSPYRDASGNTIYF. The DNA of the CDR3 is TGCGCCAGCAGCCCCTACAGGGACGCCTCTGGAAACACCATATATTTT.

This clonotype is medium-sized within its sample. The rearrangement joins TRBV15 to TRBJ1-5, with no clear D. Between the trimmed V and J ends, which lost 0 bases and 3 bases, there was a span of 15 bases. The CDR3 runs to 17 residues. Germline loops: CDR1 LNHNV, CDR2 YYDKDF (reference sequence). CDR3 coding DNA: TGTGCCACCAGCAGAGAATGGGCCGTTCCGTTCAATCAGCCCCAGCATTTT. It specifies CATSREWAVPFNQPQHF. Full variable domain (missing parts from reference TRBV15 and TRBJ1-5): DAMVIQNPRYQVTQFGKPVTLSCSQTLNHNVMYWYQQKSSQAPKLLFHYYDKDFNNEADTPDNFQSRRPNTSFCFLDIRSPGLGDTAMYLCATSREWAVPFNQPQHFGDGTRLSIL.

The V gene is TRBV19, the J gene TRBJ2-1; no clear D. Trimming stripped 3 bases from V and 6 bases from J, with 15 bases between. The CDR3 has 15 amino acids. The germline V gene has CDR1 LNHDA and CDR2 SQIVND (reference sequence). CDR3 loop: CASSICCAPRNEQFF. The CDR3 bases are TGTGCCAGTAGTATTTGTTGCGCCCCGCGCAATGAGCAGTTCTTC.

This clonotype was counted at least ten times. The chain is built from TRBV6-2 or TRBV6-3 and TRBJ2-7; unclear D gene. V was pared by 7 bases and J by 7 bases, with 11 bases between. Germline assignment: CDR1 MNHEY and CDR2 SVGEGT. CDR3 length equals 11 residues. CDR3 sequence (DNA): TGTGCCAGCAACCAGCTGGGGGAGCAGTACTTC. It yields the protein CASNQLGEQYF.

This clonotype was observed many times. The chain is built from TRBV7-6 and TRBJ2-3; 11 bases agree with TRBD2. With 3 bases clipped from V and 0 bases from J, the junction kept 8 bases outside the gene matches. The CDR3 is made up of 18 amino acids. Germline CDR1 and CDR2: SGHVS and FNYEAQ. CDR3 loop: CASSFLSGGEISTDTQYF. CDR3 sequence (DNA): TGTGCCAGCAGCTTCCTTAGCGGGGGGGAAATAAGCACAGATACGCAGTATTTT.

The chain has TRBV15 and TRBJ1-2; D is undetermined. The CDR3 covers 14 residues. Germline V gives CDR1 LNHNV, CDR2 YYDKDF (reference sequence). V lost 5 bases and J lost 3, with 13 bases in between. DNA of the CDR3: TGTGCCACCAGCCGATACCGGGAGCACTATGGCTACACCTTC. Residues: CATSRYREHYGYTF.

This CDR3 is CASSTDRDYNEQFF. DNA of the CDR3: TGTGCCAGCAGCACGGACAGGGATTACAATGAGCAGTTCTTC. V and J are TRBV12-3 or TRBV12-4 and TRBJ2-1, with 8 bases aligning to TRBD1. V lost 6 bases to trimming and J lost 4 bases; unmatched junction nucleotides: 5. The CDR3 spans 14 residues.

This clonotype was seen more than once but under ten times. The chain recombines TRBV6-5 with TRBJ2-1; D uncertain. Germline V CDR1 and CDR2: MNHEY, SVGAGI. The CDR3 has 13 amino acids. Trimming removed 6 bases at V and 8 bases at J, with 14 bases between. CDR3 coding DNA: TGTGCCAGCAGACCCGGGCCCTTAGATGAGCAGTTCTTC. Its translation is CASRPGPLDEQFF.

This clonotype showed up many times. This chain joins TRBV20-1 and TRBJ2-1; 7 nucleotides match TRBD1. CDR3 length equals 14 residues. V shed 8 bases and J 3 bases; nucleotides not matched to a gene: 10. In germline, CDR1 is DFQATT, CDR2 SNEGSKA (reference sequence). This CDR3 is CSFRGIKNYNEQFF. The CDR3 region has the DNA TGCAGTTTCAGGGGGATTAAAAACTACAATGAGCAGTTCTTC.

The chain links TRBV6-2 or TRBV6-3 to TRBJ1-6; D not resolved. Germline loops: CDR1 MNHEY, CDR2 SVGEGT. V was cut by 0 bases and J by 8 bases, with 14 bases left in between. This CDR3 has 16 residues. Here the CDR3 reads CASSYSSAAWDSPLHF. In DNA form, the CDR3 reads TGTGCCAGCAGTTACTCGAGTGCGGCCTGGGATTCACCCCTCCACTTT.

This clonotype has at least ten counts. This chain connects TRBV4-2 to TRBJ2-5; 11 bases match TRBD2. Germline-derived CDR1 and CDR2 are LGHNA and YNFKEQ. The CDR3 runs to 16 residues. The trim removed 3 bases at V and 4 bases at J, leaving 7 bases unmatched. The DNA of the CDR3 is TGTGCCAGCAGCCAGGCTAGCGGGGGGCGGGGAGAGACCCAGTACTTC. Translating it yields CASSQASGGRGETQYF.

The genes are TRBV7-3 and TRBJ2-3; D unclear. This CDR3 has 13 residues. V lost 2 bases and J lost 6, with 9 bases in between. Germline V gene lookup returns CDR1 SGHTA and CDR2 FQGTGA. The DNA for the CDR3 is TGTGCCAGCAGCTTAGGCGCATTGGATACGCAGTATTTT. Its translation: CASSLGALDTQYF.

Many counts were recorded for this clonotype. The chain couples TRBV4-1 to TRBJ2-4, with 15 bases that match TRBD2. Germline values: CDR1 MGHRA, CDR2 YSYEKL. CDR3 length: 17 amino acids. V lost 1 base, J lost 4 bases, and 2 bases stayed unmatched. The CDR3 spells CASSQVGTSGGKNIQYF. In DNA form, the CDR3 reads TGCGCCAGCAGCCAAGTCGGGACTAGCGGGGGGAAAAACATTCAGTACTTC.

This clonotype was counted ten times or more. The chain couples TRBV5-1 to TRBJ1-2; D is possibly TRBD1 (5 bases). V shed 1 base and J shed 0 bases, with 10 bases lying between them. The CDR3 runs to 15 residues. Germline CDR1 SGHRS, CDR2 YFSETQ. Here the CDR3 reads CASSLLWGPNYGYTF. CDR3 DNA: TGCGCCAGCAGCTTGCTTTGGGGACCTAACTATGGCTACACCTTC.

The genes are TRBV7-6 and TRBJ2-5, with a possible D match to TRBD2 (5 bases). The CDR3 contains 16 residues. Trimming cost V 2 bases and J 4 bases, with 17 bases left between them. CDR1 SGHVS and CDR2 FNYEAQ come from the germline V gene. DNA for the CDR3: TGTGCCAGCAGCTTAAGTCCCGGGGTTTCGACAGAGACCCAGTACTTC. Amino acid sequence: CASSLSPGVSTETQYF.

This clonotype was recorded at least ten times. This chain joins TRBV12-3 or TRBV12-4 and TRBJ1-5; TRBD1 aligns across 8 bases. J lost 5 bases, V lost 1 base, and 4 bases had no gene match. The CDR3 is 15 amino acids. CDR3 bases: TGTGCCAGCAGTTTAGACAGGGGGGCCGATCAGCCCCAGCATTTT. This sequence encodes CASSLDRGADQPQHF.

This clonotype was seen ten or more times. The chain has TRBV6-5 and TRBJ2-3; 9 bases are shared with TRBD1. The germline gives CDR1 MNHEY, CDR2 SVGAGI. The CDR3 consists of 14 residues. V was clipped by 10 bases and J by 6 bases; unmatched bases: 11. The CDR3 DNA follows: TGTGCCACTACCCTAACAGGGGGCCCCGATACGCAGTATTTT. Its translation: CATTLTGGPDTQYF.

This CDR3 is CATSRGAGGISYEQYF. For the CDR3, the DNA is TGTGCCACCAGCAGAGGAGCGGGGGGTATTTCCTACGAGCAGTACTTC. The rearrangement joins TRBV15 to TRBJ2-7; 9 bases are shared with TRBD2. Germline trimming cut 1 base from V and 1 base from J; bases unmatched to any gene: 5. Germline lookup yields CDR1 LNHNV and CDR2 YYDKDF (reference sequence). The CDR3 is 16 residues long.